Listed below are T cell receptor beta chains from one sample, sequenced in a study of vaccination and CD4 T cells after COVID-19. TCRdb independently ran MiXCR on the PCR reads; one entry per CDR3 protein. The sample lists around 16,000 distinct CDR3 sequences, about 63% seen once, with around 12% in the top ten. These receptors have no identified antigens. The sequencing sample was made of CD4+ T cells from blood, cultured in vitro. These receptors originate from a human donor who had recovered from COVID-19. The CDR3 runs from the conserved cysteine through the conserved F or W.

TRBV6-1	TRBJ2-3	CASSEARFRVVDTQYF
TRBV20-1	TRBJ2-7	CSAPGTRAYEQYF
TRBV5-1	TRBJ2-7	CASSTTGTGSYEQYF
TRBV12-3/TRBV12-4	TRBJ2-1	CASSSLAGAYNEQFF
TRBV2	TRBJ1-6	CASSEGADYNSPLHF
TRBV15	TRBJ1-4	CATRDRQNEKLFF
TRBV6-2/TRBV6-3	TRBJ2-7	CASRTSGIYEQYF
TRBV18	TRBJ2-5	CASSPPNRPGETQYF
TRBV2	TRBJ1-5	CASRRPGTGGFQPQHF
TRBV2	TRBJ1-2	CASSQPNYGYTF
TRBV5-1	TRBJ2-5	CASSLGQGRETQYF
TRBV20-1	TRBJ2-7	CSARPGGYEQYF
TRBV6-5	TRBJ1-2	CASSSPGAYGYTF
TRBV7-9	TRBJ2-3	CASSLPGGGTDTQYF
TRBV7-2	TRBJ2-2	CASSFLVYVPGELFF
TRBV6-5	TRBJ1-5	CASSSGSTGQNQLQHF
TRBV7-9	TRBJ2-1	CASSLASSYNEQFF
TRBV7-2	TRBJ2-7	CASSQDPGQGHYEQYF
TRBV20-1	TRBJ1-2	CSAQGTVGFLWGYTF
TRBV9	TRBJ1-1	CASSETVNTEAFF
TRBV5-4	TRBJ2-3	CASSTRTGEDTQYF
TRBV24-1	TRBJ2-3	CATSDPGGARGGTDTQYF
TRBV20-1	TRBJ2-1	CSARGGLAGTRWNEQFF
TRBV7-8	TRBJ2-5	CASSLDLVRETQYF
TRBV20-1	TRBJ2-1	CSARGAASGVYNEQFF
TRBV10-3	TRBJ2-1	CAIKARVADNEQFF
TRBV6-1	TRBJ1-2	CASRRDRGQDGCTF
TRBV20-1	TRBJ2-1	CSAEGQGSSYNEQFF
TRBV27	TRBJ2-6	CASSLTSSGANVLTF
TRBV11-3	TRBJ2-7	CASSSSTRVTAVWDEQYF
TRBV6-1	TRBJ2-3	CASSESLNSLTDTQYF
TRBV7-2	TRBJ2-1	CASSISGPPGKEQFF
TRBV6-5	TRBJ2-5	CASSYGVETQYF
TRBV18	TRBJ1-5	CASSGRPRDQPQHF
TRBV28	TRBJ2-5	CASSLGGAGRETQYF
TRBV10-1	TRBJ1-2	CASSPGTARYGYTF
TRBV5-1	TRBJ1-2	CASGPGDSYDYGYTF
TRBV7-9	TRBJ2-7	CASSLGPGQYF
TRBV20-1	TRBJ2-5	CSARPTPAGEGETQYF
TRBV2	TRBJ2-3	CASRGPHTDTQYF
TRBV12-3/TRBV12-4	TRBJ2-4	CASSTGSRLAKNIQYF
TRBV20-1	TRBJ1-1	CSARVRNTEAFF
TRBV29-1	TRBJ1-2	CSVGTPGRNYGYTF
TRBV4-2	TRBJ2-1	CASSQDFQGIGPYNEQFF
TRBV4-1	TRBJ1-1	CASSQVGRGSNTEAFF
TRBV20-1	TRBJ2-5	CSGTGEPQETQYF
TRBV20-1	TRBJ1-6	CSATRDRLSQPHF
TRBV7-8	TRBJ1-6	CASSPLPRQGSSSPLHF
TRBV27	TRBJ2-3	CASSPTSRQGPAGPDTQYF
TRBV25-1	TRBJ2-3	CASRRGSQDTQYF
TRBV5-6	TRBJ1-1	CASSRGLVEAFF
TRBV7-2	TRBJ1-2	CASSPGQGYGYTF
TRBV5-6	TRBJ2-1	CASSPGTGSYNEQFF